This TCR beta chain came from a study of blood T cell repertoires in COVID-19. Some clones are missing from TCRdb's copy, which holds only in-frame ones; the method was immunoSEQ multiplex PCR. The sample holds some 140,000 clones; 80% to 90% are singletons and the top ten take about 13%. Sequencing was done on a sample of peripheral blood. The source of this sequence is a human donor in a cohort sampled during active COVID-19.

CDR3 nucleotide sequence: TGTGCCAGTAGACACACAGGGACGTCCGAAGCTTTCTTT. Its protein is CASRHTGTSEAFF. The rearrangement joins TRBV19 to TRBJ1-1; TRBD1 might be the D (6 bases). From germline, CDR1 is LNHDA and CDR2 SQIVND (reference sequence). The CDR3 has 13 residues. V lost 6 bases and J 8 bases, leaving 16 bases between the germline ends.